This is a list of T cell receptor beta chains from one sample in a study of blood T cell repertoires in COVID-19. Clones were read by immunoSEQ multiplex PCR, and TCRdb kept only the in-frame ones, dropping some. The sample lists tens of thousands of clones; about 80% were seen once. The source material was peripheral blood. All receptors come from an elderly man with active COVID-19. Each CDR3 is given with its conserved first and last residue. Fields, in order: clone size, V gene, D gene, J gene, CDR3 DNA, CDR3 protein. The D gene is left open where the match is weak. Clone size appears in some rows only: once, few, many, or a class for an expanded clone.

NA,TRBV10-3,TRBD1,TRBJ2-1,TGTGCCATCAGTGCTGCCAGGGGGAACAATGAGCAGTTCTTC,CAISAARGNNEQFF
NA,TRBV12-5,NA,TRBJ2-1,TGTGCTAGTGAGAGGGGGACCTCCTACAATGAGCAGTTCTTC,CASERGTSYNEQFF
NA,TRBV7-8,NA,TRBJ1-3,TGTGCCAGCAGCCGAGCGGGGGGGTTTGGAAACACCATATATTTT,CASSRAGGFGNTIYF
NA,TRBV15,TRBD2,TRBJ2-3,TGTGCCACCAGCAGAGGGGCTAGCGGACGCACAGATACGCAGTATTTT,CATSRGASGRTDTQYF
NA,TRBV9,NA,TRBJ2-1,TGTGCCAGCAGCCTAGGAGGCGGGCCCTACAATGAGCAGTTCTTC,CASSLGGGPYNEQFF
NA,TRBV19,TRBD2,TRBJ2-7,TGTGCCAGTAGTATGTGGACTAGCGGCTACGAGCAGTACTTC,CASSMWTSGYEQYF
NA,TRBV5-8,TRBD2,TRBJ2-1,TGTGCCAGCAGCGTCGGACTAGCGGGGGGTTCCTACAATGAGCAGTTCTTC,CASSVGLAGGSYNEQFF
NA,TRBV6-5,TRBD1,TRBJ2-5,TGTGCCAGCAGTTTCACAGGGGGAGAGACCCAGTACTTC,CASSFTGGETQYF
NA,TRBV19,TRBD2,TRBJ2-2,TGTGCCAGTAGTATAGATCCGGGGGGCACCGGGGAGCTGTTTTTT,CASSIDPGGTGELFF
NA,TRBV4-2,NA,TRBJ1-1,TGTGCCAGCAGCCAACTGACAGGGAACACTGAAGCTTTCTTT,CASSQLTGNTEAFF
NA,TRBV19,TRBD1,TRBJ1-1,TGTGCCAGTAGACCCCTGACAGGGGTGAACACTGAAGCTTTCTTT,CASRPLTGVNTEAFF
NA,TRBV18,NA,TRBJ2-4,TGTGCCAGCTCACCGACTAGATACACTGGGACAGCAGATACCAGTGCCAAAAACATTCAGTACTTC,CASSPTRYTGTADTSAKNIQYF
NA,TRBV12-3/TRBV12-4,NA,TRBJ1-5,TGTGCCAGCAGTCACAGGGCTAGGCAGCCCCAGCATTTT,CASSHRARQPQHF
NA,TRBV30,TRBD2,TRBJ2-2,TGTGCCTGGGGGAGGGGCCAGGGAGGCGGGGAGCTGTTTTTT,CAWGRGQGGGELFF
NA,TRBV6-6,TRBD2,TRBJ2-1,TGTGCCAGCAGTTACTTTCCTAGCGGGAGGAACAATGAGCAGTTCTTC,CASSYFPSGRNNEQFF
once,TRBV27,TRBD2,TRBJ2-4,TGTGCCAGCAGTCCAGTAGCGGGGGGGGTAAATTACATTCAGTACTTC,CASSPVAGGVNYIQYF
NA,TRBV6-5,NA,TRBJ2-7,TGTGCCAGCAACGTGGAGCTAAGCTCCTACGAGCAGTACTTC,CASNVELSSYEQYF
NA,TRBV3-1/TRBV3-2,TRBD1,TRBJ1-5,TGTGCCAGCAGCCAACAGGGGGATAGCAATCAGCCCCAGCATTTT,CASSQQGDSNQPQHF
NA,TRBV10-3,NA,TRBJ1-1,TGTGCCATCAGTGAGCAAGGAAGGGGGATCAGCACTGAAGCTTTCTTT,CAISEQGRGISTEAFF
NA,TRBV18,TRBD1,TRBJ2-2,TGTGCCAGCTCACCAGGGACAGGGGCCACCGGGGAGCTGTTTTTT,CASSPGTGATGELFF
NA,TRBV24-1,NA,TRBJ2-7,TGTGCCACCAGTGATTCTTACGAGCAGTACTTC,CATSDSYEQYF
NA,TRBV3-1/TRBV3-2,TRBD2,TRBJ2-3,TGTGCCAGCAGCCAAGAGATGGCTAGCGGGGTACCTTGGGATACGCAGTATTTT,CASSQEMASGVPWDTQYF
NA,TRBV6-6,TRBD2,TRBJ2-3,TGTGCCAGCGCAGCGGGAGAGGTAGATACGCAGTATTTT,CASAAGEVDTQYF
NA,TRBV5-1,TRBD1,TRBJ2-2,TGCGCCAGCAGCGTCGGACAGGGGTTAGGCACCGGGGAGCTGTTTTTT,CASSVGQGLGTGELFF
NA,TRBV5-1,NA,TRBJ2-5,TGCGCCAGCAGCTTGAACCCCAGACAAGAGACCCAGTACTTC,CASSLNPRQETQYF
once,TRBV29-1,TRBD2,TRBJ2-7,TGCAGCGTTATTGGGACTAGCGGGGGGTCCTACTACGAGCAGTACTTC,CSVIGTSGGSYYEQYF
NA,TRBV5-4,TRBD1,TRBJ1-4,TGTGCCAGCAGCTCACTGACAGGGGGGGGTGAAAAACTGTTTTTT,CASSSLTGGGEKLFF
NA,TRBV30,NA,TRBJ2-5,TGTGCCTGGAGTCCAGGGTCGACGGAGACCCAGTACTTC,CAWSPGSTETQYF
NA,TRBV4-1,NA,TRBJ2-2,TGCGCCAGCAGCCGGGGAGCTGTTTTT,CASSRGAVF
NA,TRBV7-2,TRBD1,TRBJ1-2,TGTGCCAGCAGCGAAGGGGCCCCGGGACAGACCTATGGCTACACCTTC,CASSEGAPGQTYGYTF
NA,TRBV27,TRBD1,TRBJ2-1,TGTGCCATCAGCCGGGACAGGGGATACAATGAGCAGTTCTTC,CAISRDRGYNEQFF
NA,TRBV5-1,NA,TRBJ2-4,TGCGCCAGCAGCCAGGGCTGGGCCGAGGACATTCAGTACTTC,CASSQGWAEDIQYF
NA,TRBV4-3,TRBD2,TRBJ2-1,TGCGCCAGCAGCCAAGAAGGACTAGCGGACAATGAGCAGTTCTTC,CASSQEGLADNEQFF
once,TRBV6-1,NA,TRBJ2-7,TGTGCCAGCAGTGAAGTAGTCCACGAGCAGTACTTC,CASSEVVHEQYF
NA,TRBV2,TRBD1,TRBJ1-5,TGTGCCAGCAGTCCGGTTGGGACAGGGATCAATAGCAATCAGCCCCAGCATTTT,CASSPVGTGINSNQPQHF
NA,TRBV4-1,TRBD1,TRBJ1-3,TGCGCCAGCAGCCAAGAAAGACAGGGGGCGGGAAACACCATATATTTT,CASSQERQGAGNTIYF
NA,TRBV4-3,TRBD1,TRBJ2-5,TGCGCCAGCAGCCAAGGACAGGGATACCAAGAGACCCAGTACTTC,CASSQGQGYQETQYF
NA,TRBV19,TRBD2,TRBJ2-1,TGTGCCAGTAGATGGGGCGGGGGGCGTCTCAATGAGCAGTTCTTC,CASRWGGGRLNEQFF
NA,TRBV30,TRBD2,TRBJ2-1,TGTGCCTGGAGTGTAATGGCGGGGGTCTACAATGAGCAGTTCTTC,CAWSVMAGVYNEQFF
NA,TRBV20-1,TRBD1,TRBJ2-1,TGCAGTGCTAGTTACAGGGGGATGCGGAATGAGCAGTTCTTC,CSASYRGMRNEQFF
NA,TRBV10-3,TRBD1,TRBJ1-5,TGTGCCATCAGTGAGCGGGGCGCGGGACAGAGCAATCAGCCCCAGCATTTT,CAISERGAGQSNQPQHF
NA,TRBV18,NA,TRBJ1-3,TGTGCCAGCTCACCGCCACAGGGAACTAAACACTCGAGCTCTGGAAACACCATATATTTT,CASSPPQGTKHSSSGNTIYF
NA,TRBV4-2,NA,TRBJ1-5,TGTGCCAGCAGCCAAGCAGTGAATAGCAATCAGCCCCAGCATTTT,CASSQAVNSNQPQHF
NA,TRBV5-6,NA,TRBJ2-7,TGTGCCAGCAGCTTGTCCCTCTACGAGCAGTACTTC,CASSLSLYEQYF
NA,TRBV4-3,NA,TRBJ1-1,TGCGCCAGCAGCCATTCAGGGGCTGAAGCTTTCTTT,CASSHSGAEAFF
NA,TRBV28,NA,TRBJ2-3,TGTGCCAGCAGTCCCCCCCACGACAACACAGATACGCAGTATTTT,CASSPPHDNTDTQYF
NA,TRBV5-1,TRBD2,TRBJ2-3,TGCGCCAGCAGCCGCGGGAGCGGCAACACAGATACGCAGTATTTT,CASSRGSGNTDTQYF
NA,TRBV10-3,NA,TRBJ2-3,TGTGCCATCAGCCGGGACACTACGGAAGATACGCAGTATTTT,CAISRDTTEDTQYF
NA,TRBV18,NA,TRBJ1-1,TGTGCCAGCTCACCGACAAATAGACCCCACACTGAAGCTTTCTTT,CASSPTNRPHTEAFF
NA,TRBV20-1,NA,TRBJ2-2,TGCAGTGCTAGTGGAGGGACAGTCAACACCGGGGAGCTGTTTTTT,CSASGGTVNTGELFF
NA,TRBV3-1/TRBV3-2,NA,TRBJ2-5,TGTGCCAGCAGGCCGGCGGGGACAGTCCAAGAGACCCAGTACTTC,CASRPAGTVQETQYF
NA,TRBV9,NA,TRBJ2-7,TGTGCCAGCAGCCCTACGGAGGGGGCGCCATCGCAGTACTTC,CASSPTEGAPSQYF
NA,TRBV12-5,NA,TRBJ2-7,TGTGCTAGTGCCTTTTCGGCCTACGAGCAGTACTTC,CASAFSAYEQYF
NA,TRBV3-1/TRBV3-2,NA,TRBJ2-7,TGTGCCAGCAGCCAAGGTCGCACTTTTCGGTACGAGCAGTACTTC,CASSQGRTFRYEQYF
medium-sized,TRBV4-3,TRBD1,TRBJ1-6,TGCGCCAGCAGCCAAGATGGGACAGGGGTGGCTTCACCCCTCCACTTT,CASSQDGTGVASPLHF
NA,TRBV3-1/TRBV3-2,TRBD2,TRBJ2-3,TGTGCCAGCAGCCATGGGCCTAGCGGGGGTGGAGATACGCAGTATTTT,CASSHGPSGGGDTQYF
few,TRBV18,TRBD1,TRBJ1-4,TGTGCCAGCTCTCAAGACAGGGGTTTTGAAAAACTGTTTTTT,CASSQDRGFEKLFF
NA,TRBV12-3/TRBV12-4,NA,TRBJ1-2,TGTGCCAGCAGTCGCGACAGTCTCTATGGCTACACCTTC,CASSRDSLYGYTF
once,TRBV11-2,TRBD2,TRBJ2-1,TGTGCCAGCAGCTTAGGGCTAGCGGAAAACAATGAGCAGTTCTTC,CASSLGLAENNEQFF
NA,TRBV7-6,NA,TRBJ2-3,TGTGCCAGCAGCCCAGACACCAGCACAGATACGCAGTATTTT,CASSPDTSTDTQYF